The 31 T cell receptor beta chains listed next were all sequenced from one sample in a study of blood T cell repertoires in COVID-19. Sequenced by immunoSEQ multiplex PCR; TCRdb stores in-frame clones only, minus some. The repertoire has 300,000 to 400,000 clones, around nine tenths of them found once; the top ten carry 2.5% to 3.5%. Sample: peripheral blood. All receptors derive from a human donor in a cohort sampled during active COVID-19.

In DNA, the CDR3 is TGTGCCAGCAGACCGGACGGGGGGGGTGAAAAACTGTTTTTT. Protein: CASRPDGGGEKLFF. V and J are TRBV6-6 and TRBJ1-4; a weak D match, TRBD1 (5 bases). V lost 6 bases and J lost 7, with 15 bases in between. From germline, CDR1 is MNHNY and CDR2 SVGAGI (reference sequence). This CDR3 region has 14 residues.

The CDR3 here is CASSLAGGRPYNEQFF. The DNA of the CDR3 is TGCGCCAGCAGCTTAGCGGGGGGACGTCCCTACAATGAGCAGTTCTTC. The chain recombines TRBV5-1 with TRBJ2-1; 9 bases line up with TRBD2. V was pared by 2 bases and J by 2 bases, with 5 bases of the junction left unmatched. Germline V gene lookup returns CDR1 SGHRS and CDR2 YFSETQ. The CDR3 has 16 amino acids.

This clone was seen once. This sequence joins TRBV9 and TRBJ2-3; tentatively, D is TRBD2 (6 bases). Germline CDR1 is SGDLS and CDR2 is YYNGEE. CDR3 length: 15 amino acids. V was cut by 3 bases and J by 1 base, with 12 bases left in between. This chain's CDR3 is CASSARERGTDTQYF. CDR3 in DNA: TGTGCCAGCAGCGCGAGGGAGCGGGGCACAGATACGCAGTATTTT.

This clone was picked up a small number of times. The chain links TRBV2 to TRBJ2-5; 10 bases are a match to TRBD1. Trimming took 6 bases from V and 5 from J; bases not matched to a gene: 3. In germline, CDR1 is SNHLY, CDR2 FYNNEI. CDR3 length: 13 residues. This CDR3 reads CASSRQGAETQYF. CDR3 nucleotides: TGTGCCAGCAGCCGACAGGGGGCGGAGACCCAGTACTTC. The entire variable domain, with the rest obtained from reference TRBV2 and TRBJ2-5, is as follows: EPEVTQTPSHQVTQMGQEVILRCVPISNHLYFYWYRQILGQKVEFLVSFYNNEISEKSEIFDDQFSVERPDGSNFTLKIRSTKLEDSAMYFCASSRQGAETQYFGPGTRLLVL.

The rearrangement joins TRBV20-1 to TRBJ2-3, with 8 bases identical to TRBD2. V was clipped by 6 bases and J by 4 bases; unmatched bases: 21. Germline V lookup: CDR1 DFQATT, CDR2 SNEGSKA (reference sequence). CDR3 length: 18 residues. The CDR3 DNA reads TGCAGTGCCAGTGGACTAGCTGTATTCTTTCCCTCGCCAGATACGCAGTATTTT. It is translated as CSASGLAVFFPSPDTQYF.

V gene TRBV4-2 combines with J gene TRBJ2-3, with TRBD2 as a possible D gene (5 bases). Trimming stripped 5 bases from V and 2 bases from J, with 14 bases between. Germline V lookup: CDR1 LGHNA, CDR2 YNFKEQ. This CDR3 is 15 amino acids long. The CDR3: CASSSSSFVTDTQYF. The CDR3 coding sequence is TGTGCCAGCAGCTCATCTAGCTTCGTCACAGATACGCAGTATTTT.

The genes are TRBV28 and TRBJ1-4; TRBD1 agrees at 11 bases. Germline loops: CDR1 MDHEN, CDR2 SYDVKM. The CDR3 contains 15 residues. V lost 7 bases, J lost 7 bases, and 8 bases stayed unmatched. The CDR3 coding sequence is TGTGCCAGCACCACCGGGGGGACAGGGGGTGAAAAACTGTTTTTT. It specifies CASTTGGTGGEKLFF.

In DNA form, the CDR3 reads TGCGCCAGCAGCTTGGCGGGAGAAGTAAATGAGCAGTTCTTC. Protein product: CASSLAGEVNEQFF. The chain recombines TRBV5-1 with TRBJ2-1; possibly TRBD2 for D (6 bases). Looked up from germline, CDR1 is SGHRS and CDR2 is YFSETQ. Between the trimmed V and J ends, which lost 0 bases and 7 bases, there was a span of 11 bases. This CDR3 contains 14 residues.

V is TRBV30 and J is TRBJ1-2; TRBD1 agrees at 11 bases. The junction had 5 bases not matched to a gene; V was cut back by 1 base and J by 4 bases. The CDR3 totals 15 residues. In germline, CDR1 is GTSNPN, CDR2 SVGIG (reference sequence). The CDR3 loop reads CAWSADRGRGYGYTF. CDR3 coding DNA: TGTGCCTGGAGTGCGGACAGGGGGCGAGGCTATGGCTACACCTTC. The full variable domain, with the rest looked up from reference TRBV30 and TRBJ1-2, is SQTIHQWPATLVQPVGSPLSLECTVEGTSNPNLYWYRQAAGRGLQLLFYSVGIGQISSEVPQNLSASRPQDRQFILSSKKLLLSDSGFYLCAWSADRGRGYGYTFGSGTRLTVV.

This sequence joins TRBV30 and TRBJ2-7; 10 positions agree with TRBD1. The CDR3 is made up of 16 amino acids. CDR1 is GTSNPN and CDR2 is SVGIG in the germline V gene (reference sequence). Germline trimming cut 1 base from V and 2 bases from J; bases unmatched to any gene: 8. CDR3: CAWSAGGQGMTYEQYF. CDR3 nucleotide sequence: TGTGCCTGGAGTGCGGGGGGACAGGGGATGACCTACGAGCAGTACTTC. Full variable domain (missing parts from reference TRBV30 and TRBJ2-7): SQTIHQWPATLVQPVGSPLSLECTVEGTSNPNLYWYRQAAGRGLQLLFYSVGIGQISSEVPQNLSASRPQDRQFILSSKKLLLSDSGFYLCAWSAGGQGMTYEQYFGPGTRLTVT.

This clone was detected a few times. This chain joins TRBV4-1 and TRBJ1-5; 9 bases line up with TRBD1. CDR3 length equals 15 residues. Germline loops: CDR1 MGHRA, CDR2 YSYEKL. Germline trimming cut 7 bases from V and 2 bases from J; bases unmatched to any gene: 6. The CDR3 loop is CASTPRTGGNQPQHF. CDR3 DNA: TGCGCCAGCACCCCTCGGACAGGGGGCAATCAGCCCCAGCATTTT.

The rearrangement links TRBV27 to TRBJ1-6; 10 bases line up with TRBD1. CDR3 length: 13 amino acids. With 10 bases clipped from V and 7 bases from J, the junction kept 4 bases outside the gene matches. Germline loops: CDR1 MNHEY, CDR2 SMNVEV (reference sequence). The CDR3 sequence is CANPGQGNSPLHF. The CDR3 nucleotides are TGTGCCAATCCGGGACAGGGGAATTCACCCCTCCACTTT.

The chain joins TRBV9 to TRBJ2-1; 8 bases map to TRBD2. The CDR3 loop spans 16 amino acids. The V gene's germline CDR1 is SGDLS and CDR2 YYNGEE. V dropped 1 base and J dropped 7; count of bases not matched to a gene: 10. The CDR3 is CASSVRGSGGRNEQFF. CDR3 nucleotides: TGTGCCAGCAGCGTACGTGGCAGCGGGGGCCGTAATGAGCAGTTCTTC.

CDR3 sequence reads: CAWRPAGGVFQPQHF. The DNA for the CDR3 is TGTGCCTGGAGGCCAGCGGGAGGGGTTTTTCAGCCCCAGCATTTT. The chain couples TRBV30 to TRBJ1-5, with D perhaps matching TRBD1 (5 bases). The ends were cut back, 3 bases at V and 6 bases at J, with 18 bases in the middle. Germline loops: CDR1 GTSNPN, CDR2 SVGIG (reference sequence). The CDR3 runs 15 residues.

This chain uses TRBV5-4 with TRBJ2-6; TRBD1 aligns across 7 bases. Looked up from germline, CDR1 is SGHNT and CDR2 is YYREEE (reference sequence). V lost 2 bases, J lost 3 bases, and 2 bases stayed unmatched. There are 15 residues in the CDR3. The CDR3 spells CASSLQGYGANVLTF. CDR3 DNA: TGTGCCAGCAGCTTACAGGGGTATGGGGCCAACGTCCTGACTTTC.

The chain employs TRBV7-8 and TRBJ1-1; 8 bases line up with TRBD1. This CDR3 is built from 14 residues. V was clipped by 3 bases and J by 2 bases; unmatched bases: 2. Germline loops: CDR1 SGHVS, CDR2 FQNEAQ. The CDR3 loop is CASSLTGVNTEAFF. The CDR3 coding sequence is TGTGCCAGCAGCTTGACAGGGGTCAACACTGAAGCTTTCTTT.

V gene TRBV19 combines with J gene TRBJ2-1; TRBD1 might be the D (5 bases). Deletions cut 3 bases from V and 3 bases from J, with 12 bases between. CDR3 length equals 15 residues. In germline, CDR1 is LNHDA, CDR2 SQIVND (reference sequence). This CDR3 is CASSMRQLIYNEQFF. The CDR3 DNA reads TGTGCCAGTAGTATGAGACAGTTGATCTACAATGAGCAGTTCTTC.

The chain recombines TRBV6-1 with TRBJ2-7, with 8 positions matching TRBD2. There are 15 residues in the CDR3. From germline, CDR1 is MNHNS and CDR2 SASEGT. V shed 7 bases and J 1 base; nucleotides not matched to a gene: 9. The CDR3 loop is CASKGSGAPSYEQYF. The CDR3 bases are TGTGCCAGCAAGGGTAGCGGGGCCCCATCCTACGAGCAGTACTTC.

V gene TRBV9 combines with J gene TRBJ2-1; 9 bases map to TRBD2. Unmatched junction bases numbered 4, after V lost 4 bases and J lost 2 bases. The CDR3 length is 15 residues. Germline V CDR1 and CDR2: SGDLS, YYNGEE. The CDR3 nucleotides read TGTGCCAGCAGCTCCTTAGCGGGGGCCTACAATGAGCAGTTCTTC. It specifies CASSSLAGAYNEQFF.

This clone was seen more than once but under ten times. V is TRBV15 and J is TRBJ1-2; D is ambiguous. Germline CDR1 and CDR2: LNHNV and YYDKDF (reference sequence). The length of the CDR3 is 14 residues. V lost 0 bases and J 4 bases, leaving 9 bases between the germline ends. The CDR3 is CATSRERRVYGYTF. The CDR3 DNA is TGTGCCACCAGCAGAGAAAGGAGAGTCTATGGCTACACCTTC.

The chain couples TRBV5-1 to TRBJ2-1; 9 bases are a match to TRBD2. The ends lost 0 bases at V and 7 bases at J; junction bases unmatched: 2. Germline CDR1 reads SGHRS; CDR2 reads YFSETQ. The CDR3 has 14 amino acids. In DNA form, the CDR3 reads TGCGCCAGCAGCTTGGGACTAGCGGTAAATGAGCAGTTCTTC. Protein: CASSLGLAVNEQFF.

V and J are TRBV4-1 and TRBJ2-1, with 10 bases that match TRBD2. After removal of 3 bases from V and 0 bases from J, the junction contained 5 bases not matched to a gene. The CDR3 is 17 amino acids. Germline-derived CDR1 and CDR2 are MGHRA and YSYEKL. DNA of the CDR3: TGCGCCAGCAGCCACTCTAGCGGGGGCCTCTCCTACAATGAGCAGTTCTTC. Amino acids: CASSHSSGGLSYNEQFF.

The DNA of the CDR3 is TGTGCCAGCAGTGACGAACTAGGCAATGAGCAGTTCTTC. Translated: CASSDELGNEQFF. The chain couples TRBV6-4 to TRBJ2-1, with a weak D call TRBD2 (5 bases). CDR3 length: 13 amino acids. Looked up from germline, CDR1 is MRHNA and CDR2 is SNTAGT. Trimming cost V 2 bases and J 6 bases, with 8 bases left between them.

This rearrangement joins TRBV7-8 to TRBJ1-6; the D gene is possibly TRBD1 (6 bases). CDR1 is SGHVS and CDR2 is FQNEAQ in the germline V gene. Deletions cut 1 base from V and 1 base from J, with 20 bases between. CDR3 length: 20 amino acids. The CDR3 DNA reads as TGTGCCAGCAGCTTAGTTATTCTACCCGGCAGGGGATCCTATAATTCACCCCTCCACTTT. Translation gives CASSLVILPGRGSYNSPLHF. The variable domain in full, completed from reference TRBV7-8 and TRBJ1-6, reads GAGVSQSPRYKVAKRGQDVALRCDPISGHVSLFWYQQALGQGPEFLTYFQNEAQLDKSGLPSDRFFAERPEGSVSTLKIQRTQQEDSAVYLCASSLVILPGRGSYNSPLHFGNGTRLTVT.

The rearrangement joins TRBV5-4 to TRBJ1-1, with D tentatively TRBD1 (5 bases). There are 15 residues in the CDR3. Trimming cost V 5 bases and J 2 bases, with 16 bases left between them. Per the germline V gene, CDR1 is SGHNT and CDR2 is YYREEE (reference sequence). CDR3 sequence: CASSSTGGENTEAFF. CDR3 DNA sequence: TGTGCCAGCAGTTCAACCGGGGGGGAAAACACTGAAGCTTTCTTT.

The V and J genes are TRBV13 and TRBJ2-1; D possibly corresponds to TRBD1 (6 bases). This CDR3 is built from 16 residues. Trimming cost V 5 bases and J 7 bases, with 21 bases left between them. Germline V gives CDR1 PRHDT, CDR2 FYEKMQ (reference sequence). CDR3 in DNA: TGTGCCAGCAGCACCCTCGGACAGCCTGACGGTAATGAGCAGTTCTTC. Protein sequence: CASSTLGQPDGNEQFF.

V usage is TRBV4-1 and J usage is TRBJ1-2; a weak D match, TRBD1 (5 bases). The CDR3 has 18 residues. Deletions cut 2 bases from V and 0 bases from J, with 19 bases between. Germline lookup yields CDR1 MGHRA and CDR2 YSYEKL. CDR3 in DNA: TGCGCCAGCAGCCAACGTATCGGTGATGGGGGGACTAACTATGGCTACACCTTC. Protein sequence: CASSQRIGDGGTNYGYTF.

The chain is built from TRBV5-1 and TRBJ2-1, with 10 bases matching TRBD2. The CDR3 has 15 residues. Losses at the gene ends were 9 bases for V and 7 bases for J; bases not matched to a gene: 13. Germline V gene lookup returns CDR1 SGHRS and CDR2 YFSETQ. The CDR3 DNA reads TGCGCCACCACCCTCAGCGGGGGGGCGTTTAATGAGCAGTTCTTC. It yields the protein CATTLSGGAFNEQFF.

The rearrangement uses TRBV24-1 and TRBJ1-2; 7 positions match TRBD1. The germline V gene encodes CDR1 KGHDR and CDR2 SFDVKD. The V segment lost 2 bases and the J segment 6 bases; nucleotides outside the gene matches: 5. This CDR3 comprises 14 residues. CDR3 DNA sequence: TGTGCCACCAGTGATTGGAGACAGGGCCATGGCTACACCTTC. Its protein product is CATSDWRQGHGYTF.

V usage is TRBV7-2 and J usage is TRBJ2-2; D call uncertain. Germline lookup yields CDR1 SGHTA and CDR2 FQGNSA. V lost 4 bases and J lost 6, with 15 bases in between. The CDR3 runs 15 residues. CDR3 sequence reads: CASSSPTSTPGELFF. In nucleotides, the CDR3 is TGTGCCAGCAGCTCCCCAACGTCTACTCCCGGGGAGCTGTTTTTT.

V usage is TRBV19 and J usage is TRBJ1-3, with unresolved D. This CDR3 comprises 13 residues. V shed 5 bases and J shed 7 bases, with 12 bases lying between them. Germline CDR1 is LNHDA and CDR2 is SQIVND (reference sequence). Here the CDR3 DNA reads TGTGCCAGTAGTCTCGGGCCGGGGAACACCATATATTTT. Translating it yields CASSLGPGNTIYF.